This T cell receptor (beta chain) was recovered during a study of blood T cell repertoires in COVID-19. Each participant's cohort was designated according to participant-reported clinical history. Two consecutive negative NP/OP PCR tests, clearance, or resolved symptoms defined Cohort 3 recovery. Clones were sequenced by immunoSEQ multiplex PCR, and TCRdb holds only the in-frame ones, with some missing. Of around 200,000 clones in the sample, 88% were seen once. V shed 4 bases, J shed 3 bases, and the junction held 17 bases outside the gene matches. The CDR3 has 18 residues. In germline, CDR1 is LGHDT, CDR2 YNNKEL (reference sequence).

The chain has TRBV3-1 (or the pseudogene TRBV3-2) and TRBJ2-7; 8 bases align to TRBD2. This receptor was identified in a woman between 25 and 40 years old who had recovered from COVID-19. Sample: PBMCs or T cells enriched from blood (not recorded which). CDR3 DNA sequence: TGTGCCAGCAGCCGATCCACCCAACCCGGGGGGGAGAACTACGAGCAGTACTTC. This encodes CASSRSTQPGGENYEQYF.